Each of the 22 T cell receptor beta chains below was sequenced from the same sample in a study of shared clonotypes between healthy human individuals. The naive CD8 fraction comprised CD45RO-negative cells positively selected for CCR7 and excluded terminally differentiated effector memory CD45RA+ cells. Clones were sequenced by immunoSEQ multiplex PCR, and TCRdb holds only the in-frame ones, with some missing. Here the sample spans 600,000 or so clones, about 95% being singletons. Source material: naive CD8+ T cells sorted from blood. The receptor set was obtained from a young woman in good health.

The chain is built from TRBV19 and TRBJ2-7, with D perhaps matching TRBD1 (5 bases). Germline lookup yields CDR1 LNHDA and CDR2 SQIVND (reference sequence). The CDR3 sequence is 14 residues long. Trimming stripped 2 bases from V and 1 base from J, with 9 bases between. The CDR3 sequence is CASSITGNSYEQYF. CDR3 nucleotides: TGTGCCAGTAGTATAACAGGTAATTCCTACGAGCAGTACTTC.

This clone showed up just once. The chain uses TRBV19 and TRBJ2-7, with 8 bases lining up with TRBD2. The CDR3 has 14 amino acids. Germline V gene sequence: CDR1 LNHDA, CDR2 SQIVND (reference sequence). V shed 7 bases and J 1 base; nucleotides not matched to a gene: 6. CDR3 coding DNA: TGTGCCAGTAAATACACTAGCGGTTCCTACGAGCAGTACTTC. This translates into CASKYTSGSYEQYF. The full variable domain, rest sourced from reference TRBV19 and TRBJ2-7, is DGGITQSPKYLFRKEGQNVTLSCEQNLNHDAMYWYRQDPGQGLRLIYYSQIVNDFQKGDIAEGYSVSREKKESFPLTVTSAQKNPTAFYLCASKYTSGSYEQYFGPGTRLTVT.

The chain employs TRBV14 and TRBJ2-7, with TRBD1 identical over 9 bases. Germline V gene lookup returns CDR1 SGHDN and CDR2 FVKESK. The V segment lost 4 bases and the J segment 3 bases; nucleotides outside the gene matches: 13. There are 17 residues in the CDR3. This CDR3 is CASSPGTGLFGGYEQYF. For the CDR3, the DNA is TGTGCCAGCAGCCCCGGGACAGGGTTATTTGGTGGCTACGAGCAGTACTTC.

V usage is TRBV28 and J usage is TRBJ1-2; 8 bases are a match to TRBD1. CDR1 is MDHEN, CDR2 SYDVKM, per germline. This CDR3 comprises 14 residues. V dropped 5 bases and J dropped 4; count of bases not matched to a gene: 6. This CDR3 is CASSMTGAIYGYTF. The CDR3 DNA reads TGTGCCAGCAGTATGACAGGGGCTATCTATGGCTACACCTTC.

This clone is a singleton in its sample. The junction shows a germline mismatch at one end, possibly a read error. The rearrangement joins TRBV2 to TRBJ1-2; 12 bases are shared with TRBD1. Germline V lookup: CDR1 SNHLY, CDR2 FYNNEI. The CDR3 sequence is 13 residues long. CDR3 coding DNA: TGTGCCAGCGCGATTCCGGGACAGGGGGCAGCCGACTTC. Protein product: CASAIPGQGAADF.

The V call is TRBV19, the J call TRBJ1-1; D is unclear. The CDR3 totals 17 residues. The germline gives CDR1 LNHDA, CDR2 SQIVND (reference sequence). Deletions cut 2 bases from V and 0 bases from J, with 16 bases between. For the CDR3, the DNA is TGTGCCAGTAGTATATCCCCCCTCGCGGGGTTGAACACTGAAGCTTTCTTT. Amino acids: CASSISPLAGLNTEAFF.

The chain couples TRBV27 to TRBJ1-2; 10 bases match TRBD1. V was pared by 5 bases and J by 5 bases, with 5 bases of the junction left unmatched. The CDR3 is 14 residues long. Germline V gene lookup returns CDR1 MNHEY and CDR2 SMNVEV (reference sequence). The CDR3 bases are TGTGCCAGCAGTGACAGGGGGCACCTTTATGGCTACACCTTC. Translating gives CASSDRGHLYGYTF.

The rearrangement joins TRBV27 to TRBJ2-1; D is uncertain. This CDR3 spans 14 amino acids. Trimming removed 8 bases from V and 1 base from J, with 12 bases in between. From germline, CDR1 is MNHEY and CDR2 SMNVEV (reference sequence). The DNA of the CDR3 is TGTGCCAGCCGTGGTAGGGATTCCTACAATGAGCAGTTCTTC. Its translation: CASRGRDSYNEQFF.

The V call is TRBV9, the J call TRBJ2-3, with D possibly being TRBD1 (6 bases). CDR1 and CDR2 from the germline V gene are SGDLS and YYNGEE. The CDR3 loop spans 12 amino acids. Deletions cut 3 bases from V and 6 bases from J, with 8 bases between. The CDR3 DNA reads as TGTGCCAGCAGCGCCACAGGGGATACGCAGTATTTT. This codes for CASSATGDTQYF.

A note on this clone: The same CDR3 arises from other DNA sequences in this sample as well. The chain has TRBV10-2 and TRBJ2-7; no clear D. V was shortened by 8 bases and J by 2 bases, with 4 bases between the two germline ends. Germline V CDR1 and CDR2: WSHSY, SAAADI. This CDR3 has 10 amino acids. CDR3 nucleotide sequence: TGCGCCAGCGGCACCTACGAGCAGTACTTC. Translating gives CASGTYEQYF.

V gene TRBV7-2 combines with J gene TRBJ2-5; D ambiguous. Trimming pared 2 bases from V and 0 bases from J, leaving 19 bases between. Germline CDR1 is SGHTA and CDR2 is FQGNSA. The CDR3 is made up of 18 amino acids. The CDR3 sequence is CASSLPGVRVKYQETQYF. CDR3 DNA sequence: TGTGCCAGCAGCTTACCGGGTGTCAGAGTTAAGTACCAAGAGACCCAGTACTTC. Looking up the rest from reference TRBV7-2 and TRBJ2-5 gives the full variable domain: GAGVSQSPSNKVTEKGKDVELRCDPISGHTALYWYRQSLGQGLEFLIYFQGNSAPDKSGLPSDRFSAERTGGSVSTLTIQRTQQEDSAVYLCASSLPGVRVKYQETQYFGPGTRLLVL.

The CDR3 nucleotides read TGTGCCAGCAGTGGGACAGGAGTGAACACTGAAGCTTTCTTT. This encodes CASSGTGVNTEAFF. The chain has TRBV7-8 and TRBJ1-1; 8 bases are a match to TRBD1. This CDR3 is built from 14 residues. V shed 6 bases, J shed 0 bases, and the junction held 3 bases outside the gene matches. Germline assignment: CDR1 SGHVS and CDR2 FQNEAQ. The full variable domain, completed using reference TRBV7-8 and TRBJ1-1, is GAGVSQSPRYKVAKRGQDVALRCDPISGHVSLFWYQQALGQGPEFLTYFQNEAQLDKSGLPSDRFFAERPEGSVSTLKIQRTQQEDSAVYLCASSGTGVNTEAFFGQGTRLTVV.

As DNA, the CDR3 is TGTGCCAGCCCCATCCCCTCGGGGGAGCTGTTTTTT. This codes for CASPIPSGELFF. This rearrangement joins TRBV7-9 to TRBJ2-2; D remains unclear. Per germline, CDR1 SEHNR and CDR2 FQNEAQ (reference sequence). The V end lost 8 bases, the J end lost 8 bases, and 12 bases lay between the germline ends. CDR3 length: 12 residues. Based on the CDR3 plus reference TRBV7-9 and TRBJ2-2, the full variable domain is DTGVSQNPRHKITKRGQNVTFRCDPISEHNRLYWYRQTLGQGPEFLTYFQNEAQLEKSRLLSDRFSAERPKGSFSTLEIQRTEQGDSAMYLCASPIPSGELFFGEGSRLTVL.

V is TRBV5-4 and J is TRBJ2-2, with no clear D. Per germline, CDR1 SGHNT and CDR2 YYREEE (reference sequence). The ends were cut back, 0 bases at V and 7 bases at J, with 7 bases in the middle. This CDR3 has 13 residues. The CDR3 sequence: CASSLEKHGELFF. CDR3 nucleotides: TGTGCCAGCAGCTTGGAAAAGCACGGGGAGCTGTTTTTT.

V is TRBV7-8 and J is TRBJ2-7; D unresolved. V shed 4 bases and J shed 5 bases, with 6 bases lying between them. Germline V lookup: CDR1 SGHVS, CDR2 FQNEAQ. The CDR3 spans 11 residues. CDR3 sequence (DNA): TGTGCCAGCAGCTCCGCCCACGAGCAGTACTTC. It yields the protein CASSSAHEQYF.

The chain employs TRBV7-9 and TRBJ1-1; perhaps TRBD1 as D (6 bases). The germline CDR1 and CDR2 sequences are SEHNR and FQNEAQ (reference sequence). The CDR3 consists of 15 residues. The germline V and J ends were trimmed by 1 base and 4 bases, with 13 bases remaining between them. The CDR3 nucleotides read TGTGCCAGCAGCTTAGTGGCAGGGGAGGGCACTGAAGCTTTCTTT. Translated, it gives CASSLVAGEGTEAFF. The full variable domain, rest sourced from reference TRBV7-9 and TRBJ1-1, is DTGVSQNPRHKITKRGQNVTFRCDPISEHNRLYWYRQTLGQGPEFLTYFQNEAQLEKSRLLSDRFSAERPKGSFSTLEIQRTEQGDSAMYLCASSLVAGEGTEAFFGQGTRLTVV.

CDR3 region: CASRRQGGVGQPQHF. The CDR3 coding sequence is TGTGCCAGCAGGAGACAGGGTGGGGTGGGGCAGCCCCAGCATTTT. The chain joins TRBV2 to TRBJ1-5, with 7 bases lining up with TRBD1. With 6 bases clipped from V and 7 bases from J, the junction kept 12 bases outside the gene matches. The length of the CDR3 is 15 residues. Germline values: CDR1 SNHLY, CDR2 FYNNEI.

The chain has TRBV13 and TRBJ2-7; D remains ambiguous. The CDR3 is made up of 13 amino acids. Trimming removed 0 bases from V and 4 bases from J, with 7 bases in between. Germline values: CDR1 PRHDT, CDR2 FYEKMQ (reference sequence). The CDR3 DNA reads as TGTGCCAGCAGCTTAGGCCTTCGGTACGAGCAGTACTTC. Translated: CASSLGLRYEQYF.

V and J are TRBV5-4 and TRBJ2-7, with no clear D. V lost 2 bases to trimming and J lost 5 bases, with 11 bases between them. The CDR3 runs 13 residues. Germline V lookup: CDR1 SGHNT, CDR2 YYREEE (reference sequence). CDR3 sequence reads: CASSLYHGDEQYF. The CDR3 nucleotides read TGTGCCAGCAGCTTATATCATGGCGACGAGCAGTACTTC.

The rearrangement joins TRBV4-1 to TRBJ1-1; 8 bases are a match to TRBD1. The CDR3 is made up of 15 amino acids. The J segment lost 2 bases and the V segment lost 4 bases, leaving 6 bases of the junction unmatched. CDR1 and CDR2 from the germline V gene are MGHRA and YSYEKL. Here the CDR3 DNA reads TGCGCCAGCAGCCCCCCGGGGACAGGAAACACTGAAGCTTTCTTT. Residues: CASSPPGTGNTEAFF.

V is TRBV29-1 and J is TRBJ2-1; 12 positions match TRBD2. This CDR3 has 15 residues. Trimming cost V 3 bases and J 3 bases; bases outside gene matches: 3. Germline-derived CDR1 and CDR2 are SQVTM and ANQGSEA. The CDR3 loop reads CSVDQLAGGYNEQFF. The CDR3 nucleotides are TGCAGCGTTGACCAACTAGCGGGAGGCTACAATGAGCAGTTCTTC.

The chain combines TRBV14 with TRBJ2-7; D is ambiguous. From germline, CDR1 is SGHDN and CDR2 FVKESK. CDR3 length: 14 residues. The V end was cut by 0 bases, the J end by 0 bases, with 6 bases between. CDR3 DNA: TGTGCCAGCAGCCAAGAGGCATTCTCCTACGAGCAGTACTTC. It encodes CASSQEAFSYEQYF.